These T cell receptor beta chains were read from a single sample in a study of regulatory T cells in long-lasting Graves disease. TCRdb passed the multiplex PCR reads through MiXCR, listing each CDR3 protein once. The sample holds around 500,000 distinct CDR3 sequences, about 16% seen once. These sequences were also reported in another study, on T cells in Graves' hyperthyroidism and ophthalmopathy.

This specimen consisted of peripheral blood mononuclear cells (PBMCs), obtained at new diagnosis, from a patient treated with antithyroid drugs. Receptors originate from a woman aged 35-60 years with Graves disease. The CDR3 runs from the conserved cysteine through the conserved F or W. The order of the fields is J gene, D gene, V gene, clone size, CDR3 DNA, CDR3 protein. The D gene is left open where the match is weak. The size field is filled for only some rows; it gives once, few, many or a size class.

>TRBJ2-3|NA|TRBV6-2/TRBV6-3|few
TGTGCCAGCGCTCGGGACTTCGGGCGAGCAGATACGCAGTATTTT
CASARDFGRADTQYF
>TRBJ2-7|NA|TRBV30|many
TGTGCCTGGACAGACTCCTACGAGCAGTACTTC
CAWTDSYEQYF
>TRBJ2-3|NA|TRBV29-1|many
TGCAGCGTTGGAGGGAGGACAGATACGCAGTATTTT
CSVGGRTDTQYF
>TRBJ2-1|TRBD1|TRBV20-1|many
TGCAGTGCTAGGGTCGGAACGGGACAGGGCTACAATGAGCAGTTCTTC
CSARVGTGQGYNEQFF
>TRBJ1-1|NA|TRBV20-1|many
TGCAGTGCTAGAGACGTGACTGAAGCTTTCTTT
CSARDVTEAFF
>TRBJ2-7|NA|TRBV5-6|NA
TGTGCCAGCAGCTTGTGGGGAGACGAGCAGTACTTC
CASSLWGDEQYF
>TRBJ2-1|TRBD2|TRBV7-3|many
TGTGCCAGCAGCTTAATGGGGGAGGCTAGCGGGGGAAATGAGCAGTTCTTC
CASSLMGEASGGNEQFF
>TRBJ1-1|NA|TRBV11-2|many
TGTGCCAGCAGCTTATTAGGGGTATCAGCGGGGACTGAAGCTTTCTTT
CASSLLGVSAGTEAFF
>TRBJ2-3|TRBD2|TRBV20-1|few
TGCAGTGCTAGAAACCCTACTAGCGGGTGGACGCAGTATTTT
CSARNPTSGWTQYF
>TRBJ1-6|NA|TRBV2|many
TGTGCCAGCAGCAAGGGAAGCTCCTATAATTCACCCCTCCACTTT
CASSKGSSYNSPLHF
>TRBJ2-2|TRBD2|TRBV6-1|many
TGTGCCAAACTAGCGCCCACCGGGGAGCTGTTTTTT
CAKLAPTGELFF
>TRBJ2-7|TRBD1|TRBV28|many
TGTGCCAGCAGCCCGGACAGGCGGACACACGAGCAGTACTTC
CASSPDRRTHEQYF
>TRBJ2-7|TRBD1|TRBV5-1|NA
TGCGCCAGCAGCTTGGAGGGACAGGGGTTCGACGAGCAGTACTTC
CASSLEGQGFDEQYF
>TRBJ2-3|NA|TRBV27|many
TGTGCCAGCAGTTTAAGTGTGCCGGGACCCCAGAAAACAGATACGCAGTATTTT
CASSLSVPGPQKTDTQYF
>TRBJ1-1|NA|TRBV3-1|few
TGTGCCAGCAGCCAGCTCGGCAGGGGCCCCCTGAACACTGAAGCTTTCTTT
CASSQLGRGPLNTEAFF
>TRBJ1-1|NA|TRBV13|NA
TGTGCCAGCAGTCTTAGGGGGGCCCTATCACGAATTGAAGCTTTCTTT
CASSLRGALSRIEAFF
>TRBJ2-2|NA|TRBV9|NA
TGTGCCAGCAGCGTAGTGTTGGGGGCGAACACCGGGGAGCTGTTTTTT
CASSVVLGANTGELFF
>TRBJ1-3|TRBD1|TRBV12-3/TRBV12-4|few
TGTGCCAGCAGCATAGACAGGGCTGGAAACACCATATATTTT
CASSIDRAGNTIYF
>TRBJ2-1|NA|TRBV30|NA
TGTGCCTGGAACCTGCCGGAATTCTACAATGAGCAGTTCTTC
CAWNLPEFYNEQFF
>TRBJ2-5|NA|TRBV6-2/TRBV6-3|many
TGTGCCAGCAGTTACGGGGGAATAGATTCGGGAGAGACCCAGTACTTC
CASSYGGIDSGETQYF
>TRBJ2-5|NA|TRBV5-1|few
TGCGCCAGCAGCTTGGCGGCGGGAGAGACCCAGTACTTC
CASSLAAGETQYF